This passage covers 22 T cell receptor beta chains from one sample sequenced in a study of blood T cell repertoires in COVID-19. Using immunoSEQ multiplex PCR, the repertoire was profiled, and TCRdb retains in-frame clones only, with some absent. The data show approximately 110,000 clones, more than 80% seen once. The sequenced sample consisted of peripheral blood. These receptors were obtained from a human donor in a cohort sampled during active COVID-19.

This sequence joins TRBV24-1 and TRBJ2-1; 8 positions agree with TRBD2. The CDR3 is 15 amino acids. The V and J ends lost 3 bases and 8 bases, in that order; junction bases with no gene match: 8. Germline CDR1 KGHDR, CDR2 SFDVKD. CDR3 in amino acids: CATSDVGLGGDEQFF. CDR3 DNA: TGTGCCACCAGTGATGTGGGACTAGGTGGGGATGAGCAGTTCTTC.

The gene calls are TRBV29-1 and TRBJ2-7; 15 positions match TRBD2. The CDR3 is made up of 15 amino acids. The V gene end was trimmed by 4 bases and the J gene end by 4 bases; junction bases not matched to a gene: 5. CDR1 SQVTM and CDR2 ANQGSEA come from the germline V gene. The DNA for the CDR3 is TGCAGCGTTGCTAAGGGGACTAGCGGGGGGTACGAGCAGTACTTC. Its protein product is CSVAKGTSGGYEQYF.

The rearrangement uses TRBV7-6 and TRBJ2-3; 11 bases are a match to TRBD2. This CDR3 has 17 residues. V lost 4 bases, J lost 2 bases, and 8 bases stayed unmatched. Germline values: CDR1 SGHVS, CDR2 FNYEAQ. The CDR3 loop reads CASSYFPLAGDTDTQYF. The CDR3 nucleotides are TGTGCCAGCAGCTACTTTCCACTAGCGGGGGACACAGATACGCAGTATTTT.

The chain links TRBV4-2 to TRBJ1-2, with 7 nucleotides matching TRBD1. The CDR3 runs to 15 residues. V lost 3 bases to trimming and J lost 5 bases; unmatched junction nucleotides: 9. CDR1 and CDR2 from the germline V gene are LGHNA and YNFKEQ. The CDR3 sequence is CASSQGWGQKYGYTF. CDR3 nucleotide sequence: TGTGCCAGCAGCCAGGGCTGGGGACAGAAGTATGGCTACACCTTC.

The V and J genes are TRBV9 and TRBJ2-1; D may be TRBD2 (6 bases). Trimming took off 0 bases at V and 1 base at J, with 8 bases between the two ends. The CDR3 sequence is 15 residues long. Germline values: CDR1 SGDLS, CDR2 YYNGEE. CDR3 region: CASSVDSGSYNEQFF. The CDR3 DNA follows: TGTGCCAGCAGCGTAGACAGCGGGTCCTACAATGAGCAGTTCTTC.

V and J are TRBV11-3 and TRBJ2-3, with 9 nucleotides matching TRBD2. The J segment lost 7 bases and the V segment lost 4 bases, leaving 18 bases of the junction unmatched. The CDR3 runs 18 residues. Germline CDR1 and CDR2: SGHNT and YENEEA. CDR3 sequence: CASSSLDRWRGGSNTQYF. In DNA form, the CDR3 reads TGTGCCAGCAGCTCCCTAGATCGGTGGCGGGGGGGATCGAATACGCAGTATTTT.

This sequence joins TRBV27 and TRBJ1-3; a weak D match, TRBD1 (6 bases). CDR1 is MNHEY, CDR2 SMNVEV, per germline (reference sequence). Trimming left V 3 bases short and J 1 base short, with 13 bases between. The CDR3 is 16 amino acids. CDR3 DNA sequence: TGTGCCAGCAGTTTCGTGGGGGCAGGATCTGGAAACACCATATATTTT. It translates to CASSFVGAGSGNTIYF.

This chain uses TRBV2 with TRBJ1-1, with 8 bases lining up with TRBD1. CDR1 is SNHLY, CDR2 FYNNEI, per germline. CDR3 size: 14 residues. V shed 7 bases and J 3 bases; nucleotides not matched to a gene: 7. CDR3 protein: CASIQDRVYTEAFF. DNA of the CDR3: TGTGCCAGCATCCAGGACAGGGTCTACACTGAAGCTTTCTTT.

The chain is built from TRBV5-1 and TRBJ2-3, with D maybe TRBD2 (6 bases). Germline V CDR1 and CDR2: SGHRS, YFSETQ. This CDR3 spans 15 amino acids. V was cut by 0 bases and J by 4 bases, with 12 bases left in between. CDR3 coding DNA: TGCGCCAGCAGCTTGGGGCTAGCGATCCCAGATACGCAGTATTTT. It encodes CASSLGLAIPDTQYF.

This chain links TRBV28 with TRBJ2-7; the match to TRBD1 covers 9 bases. V shed 5 bases and J 7 bases; nucleotides not matched to a gene: 3. This CDR3 region has 12 residues. CDR1 is MDHEN and CDR2 is SYDVKM in the germline V gene. The CDR3 here is CASSTGGQEQYF. As DNA, the CDR3 is TGTGCCAGCAGTACAGGGGGCCAGGAGCAGTACTTC.

The chain is built from TRBV5-1 and TRBJ2-5, with 11 bases aligning to TRBD2. This CDR3 region has 16 residues. Germline values: CDR1 SGHRS, CDR2 YFSETQ. V dropped 4 bases and J dropped 7; count of bases not matched to a gene: 12. CDR3 in amino acids: CASSPTLAGGPRTQYF. CDR3 in DNA: TGCGCCAGCAGCCCTACTTTAGCGGGAGGGCCGAGGACCCAGTACTTC. Full variable domain (rest looked up from reference TRBV5-1 and TRBJ2-5): KAGVTQTPRYLIKTRGQQVTLSCSPISGHRSVSWYQQTPGQGLQFLFEYFSETQRNKGNFPGRFSGRQFSNSRSEMNVSTLELGDSALYLCASSPTLAGGPRTQYFGPGTRLLVL.

With respect to this clone: One end of the junction fails to match germline, which may point to a read error. This chain connects TRBV11-2 to TRBJ2-1; D gene uncertain. The CDR3 extends over 12 amino acids. Germline V gene data show CDR1 as SGHAT and CDR2 as FQNNGV. The CDR3 loop reads CASSLSKPRLVF. CDR3 in DNA: TGTGCCAGCAGCTTATCTAAACCCCGGCTAGTCTTC.

The V and J genes are TRBV5-5 and TRBJ2-3, with D perhaps TRBD2 (5 bases). CDR3 length equals 16 residues. Trimming took off 4 bases at V and 0 bases at J, with 15 bases between the two ends. The germline V gene encodes CDR1 SGHKS and CDR2 YYEKEE (reference sequence). CDR3 bases: TGTGCCAGCAGCGTTGGTACGGGGATTAGCACAGATACGCAGTATTTT. Protein sequence: CASSVGTGISTDTQYF.

This chain joins TRBV2 and TRBJ1-2, with D maybe TRBD1 (6 bases). CDR3 length: 12 residues. Germline assignment: CDR1 SNHLY and CDR2 FYNNEI. Trimming took 9 bases from V and 6 from J, leaving 14 bases between them. The CDR3 sequence: CASVTGKDGYTF. CDR3 nucleotide sequence: TGTGCCAGTGTTACAGGGAAGGATGGCTACACCTTC.

This chain uses TRBV9 with TRBJ2-3, with a possible D match to TRBD2 (6 bases). V was pared by 3 bases and J by 2 bases, with 10 bases between. The CDR3 covers 14 residues. In germline, CDR1 is SGDLS, CDR2 YYNGEE. In DNA form, the CDR3 reads TGTGCCAGCAGCGCGCGGGACTCCACAGATACGCAGTATTTT. It translates to CASSARDSTDTQYF.

The chain combines TRBV5-1 with TRBJ2-5; D call uncertain. V shed 0 bases and J shed 5 bases, with 5 bases lying between them. In germline, CDR1 is SGHRS, CDR2 YFSETQ. CDR3 length: 12 residues. The CDR3 loop reads CASSLAVETQYF. In DNA form, the CDR3 reads TGCGCCAGCAGCTTGGCCGTGGAGACCCAGTACTTC.

The rearrangement links TRBV6-5 to TRBJ1-1, with 8 bases fitting TRBD1. The CDR3 is 13 residues long. Germline V CDR1 and CDR2: MNHEY, SVGAGI. V shed 11 bases and J 4 bases; nucleotides not matched to a gene: 9. Here the CDR3 reads CAGSDRAGTEAFF. CDR3 coding DNA: TGTGCCGGATCGGACAGGGCGGGCACTGAAGCTTTCTTT.

The gene calls are TRBV6-5 and TRBJ2-3; 9 nucleotides line up with TRBD2. This CDR3 has 15 residues. The junction had 6 bases not matched to a gene; V was cut back by 2 bases and J by 6 bases. CDR1 is MNHEY and CDR2 is SVGAGI in the germline V gene. CDR3 DNA: TGTGCCAGCAGTTACGGGACTAGCTATTCGGATACGCAGTATTTT. This gives the protein CASSYGTSYSDTQYF.

This clone was counted a single time. The V and J genes are TRBV7-9 and TRBJ2-5, with 9 bases identical to TRBD1. The V segment lost 6 bases and the J segment 0 bases; nucleotides outside the gene matches: 2. CDR1 SEHNR and CDR2 FQNEAQ come from the germline V gene (reference sequence). CDR3 length: 14 amino acids. The CDR3 DNA sequence: TGTGCCAGCAGTGGGACAGGGAACCAAGAGACCCAGTACTTC. Translation: CASSGTGNQETQYF. Combining the CDR3 with reference TRBV7-9 and TRBJ2-5 gives the whole variable domain DTGVSQNPRHKITKRGQNVTFRCDPISEHNRLYWYRQTLGQGPEFLTYFQNEAQLEKSRLLSDRFSAERPKGSFSTLEIQRTEQGDSAMYLCASSGTGNQETQYFGPGTRLLVL.

In this sample, this clone turned up a few times. This chain uses TRBV18 with TRBJ2-2; 8 nucleotides align to TRBD1. This CDR3 is 16 amino acids long. J lost 6 bases, V lost 3 bases, and 9 bases had no gene match. Germline loops: CDR1 KGHSH, CDR2 LQKENI. The CDR3 protein is CASSPGQGLRPGELFF. CDR3 nucleotides: TGTGCCAGCTCACCCGGACAGGGTCTTCGTCCCGGGGAGCTGTTTTTT.

V is TRBV6-5 and J is TRBJ1-5; no firm D call. This CDR3 is 13 amino acids long. Germline values: CDR1 MNHEY, CDR2 SVGAGI. V lost 5 bases to trimming and J lost 7 bases, with 12 bases between them. Here the CDR3 DNA reads TGTGCCAGCAGTACAACCCTCTCGCAGCCCCAGCATTTT. It specifies CASSTTLSQPQHF.

This chain links TRBV5-1 with TRBJ2-5; TRBD1 might be the D (6 bases). Trimming took 0 bases from V and 5 from J, leaving 20 bases between them. Germline V gene sequence: CDR1 SGHRS, CDR2 YFSETQ. The CDR3 extends over 17 amino acids. CDR3 in DNA: TGCGCCAGCAGCTTGGAACCCGCCGGGGCAGGGGAGGAGACCCAGTACTTC. Translation gives CASSLEPAGAGEETQYF.